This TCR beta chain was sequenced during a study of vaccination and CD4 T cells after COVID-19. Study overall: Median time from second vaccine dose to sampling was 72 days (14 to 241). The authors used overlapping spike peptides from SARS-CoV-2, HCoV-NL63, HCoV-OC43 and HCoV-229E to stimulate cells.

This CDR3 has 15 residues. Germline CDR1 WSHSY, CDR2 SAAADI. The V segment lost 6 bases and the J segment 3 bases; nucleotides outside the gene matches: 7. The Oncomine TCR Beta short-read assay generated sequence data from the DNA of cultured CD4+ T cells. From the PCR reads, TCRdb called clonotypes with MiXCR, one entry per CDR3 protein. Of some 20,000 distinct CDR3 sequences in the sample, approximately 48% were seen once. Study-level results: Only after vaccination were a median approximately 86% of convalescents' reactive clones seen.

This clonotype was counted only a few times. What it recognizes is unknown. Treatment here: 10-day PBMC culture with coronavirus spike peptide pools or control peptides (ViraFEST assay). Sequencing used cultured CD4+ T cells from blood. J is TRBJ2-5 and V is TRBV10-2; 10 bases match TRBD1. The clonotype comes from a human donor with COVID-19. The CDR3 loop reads CASRDRGLKKETQYF. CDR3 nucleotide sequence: TGCGCCAGCAGGGACAGGGGGTTGAAGAAAGAGACCCAGTACTTC.